This TCR beta chain was recorded in a study of T cells after yellow fever vaccination. TCRdb re-analysed the 5' RACE reads in MiXCR, keeping a single row per CDR3 protein. This table holds 280,000 or so distinct CDR3 sequences, 8.7% found once. This clonotype was seen a handful of times. Deletions cut 5 bases from V and 5 bases from J, with 12 bases between. From germline, CDR1 is SGHNT and CDR2 YENEEA. The CDR3 spans 13 residues. The clonotype comes from a man between 18 and 29 years old who received the YFV17D yellow fever vaccine. The V and J genes are TRBV11-3 and TRBJ1-1; D remains ambiguous. The sequencing used CD4+ T cells sorted from PBMCs, collected 5 days after the yellow fever booster vaccination. For the CDR3, the DNA is TGTGCCAGCAGCGCCTGGCTGGGGACTGAAGCTTTCTTT. Protein: CASSAWLGTEAFF.